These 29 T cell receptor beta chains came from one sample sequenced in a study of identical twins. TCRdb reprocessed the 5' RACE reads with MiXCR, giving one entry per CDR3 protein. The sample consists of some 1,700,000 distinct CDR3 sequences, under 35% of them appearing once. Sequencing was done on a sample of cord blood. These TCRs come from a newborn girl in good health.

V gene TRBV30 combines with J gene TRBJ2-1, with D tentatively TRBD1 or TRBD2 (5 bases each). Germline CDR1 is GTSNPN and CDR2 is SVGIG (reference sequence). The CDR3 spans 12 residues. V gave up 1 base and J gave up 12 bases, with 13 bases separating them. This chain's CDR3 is CAWSGRGRGQFF. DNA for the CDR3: TGTGCCTGGAGTGGCCGGGGCCGAGGGCAGTTCTTC. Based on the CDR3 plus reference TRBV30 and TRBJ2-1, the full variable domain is SQTIHQWPATLVQPVGSPLSLECTVEGTSNPNLYWYRQAAGRGLQLLFYSVGIGQISSEVPQNLSASRPQDRQFILSSKKLLLSDSGFYLCAWSGRGRGQFFGPGTRLTVL.

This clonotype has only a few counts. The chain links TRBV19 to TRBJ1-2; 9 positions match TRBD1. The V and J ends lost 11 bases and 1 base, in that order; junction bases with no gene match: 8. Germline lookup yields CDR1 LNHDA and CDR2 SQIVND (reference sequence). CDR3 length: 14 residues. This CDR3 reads CASRGTGNNYGYTF. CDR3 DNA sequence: TGTGCCTCCAGGGGGACAGGGAATAACTATGGCTACACCTTC. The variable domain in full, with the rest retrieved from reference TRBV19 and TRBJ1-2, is DGGITQSPKYLFRKEGQNVTLSCEQNLNHDAMYWYRQDPGQGLRLIYYSQIVNDFQKGDIAEGYSVSREKKESFPLTVTSAQKNPTAFYLCASRGTGNNYGYTFGSGTRLTVV.

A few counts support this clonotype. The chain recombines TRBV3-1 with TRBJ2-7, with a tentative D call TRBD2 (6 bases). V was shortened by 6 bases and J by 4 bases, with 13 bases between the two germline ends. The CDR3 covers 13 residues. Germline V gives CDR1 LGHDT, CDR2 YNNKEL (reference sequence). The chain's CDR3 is CASRLLAPYEQYF. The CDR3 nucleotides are TGTGCCAGCAGGCTCCTAGCGCCATACGAGCAGTACTTC.

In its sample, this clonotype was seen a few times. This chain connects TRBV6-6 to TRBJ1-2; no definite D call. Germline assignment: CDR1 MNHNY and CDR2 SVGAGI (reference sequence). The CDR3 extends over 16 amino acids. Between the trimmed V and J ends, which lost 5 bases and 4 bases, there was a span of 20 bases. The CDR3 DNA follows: TGTGCCAGCAGTAAAAGTCCCAAGGACGGTAGCTATGGCTACACCTTC. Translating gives CASSKSPKDGSYGYTF.

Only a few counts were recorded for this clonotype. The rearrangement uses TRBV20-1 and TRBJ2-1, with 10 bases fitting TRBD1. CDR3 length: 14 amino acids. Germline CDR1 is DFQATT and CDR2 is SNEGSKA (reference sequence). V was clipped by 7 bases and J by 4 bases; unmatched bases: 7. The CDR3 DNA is TGCAGTGTCGTGGGACAGGGGTTTTACAATGAGCAGTTCTTC. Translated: CSVVGQGFYNEQFF.

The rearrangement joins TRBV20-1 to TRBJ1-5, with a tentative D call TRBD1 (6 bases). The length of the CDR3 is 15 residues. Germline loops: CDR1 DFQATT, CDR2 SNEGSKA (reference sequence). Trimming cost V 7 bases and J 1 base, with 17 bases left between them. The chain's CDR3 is CSVWFGGRSNQPQHF. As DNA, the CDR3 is TGCAGTGTTTGGTTCGGGGGCAGGAGCAATCAGCCCCAGCATTTT.

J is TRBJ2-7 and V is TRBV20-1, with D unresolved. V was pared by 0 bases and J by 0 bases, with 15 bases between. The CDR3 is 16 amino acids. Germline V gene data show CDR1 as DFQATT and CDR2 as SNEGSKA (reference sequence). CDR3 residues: CSARDPRATSSYEQYF. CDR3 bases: TGCAGTGCTAGAGATCCCCGTGCCACCAGCTCCTACGAGCAGTACTTC.

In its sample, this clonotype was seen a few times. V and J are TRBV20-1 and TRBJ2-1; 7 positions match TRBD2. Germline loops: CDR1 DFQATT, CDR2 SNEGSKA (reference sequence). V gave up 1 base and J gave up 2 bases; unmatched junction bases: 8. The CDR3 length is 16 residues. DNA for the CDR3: TGCAGTGCTAGAGGGCCAACAGGACTAGCCTACAATGAGCAGTTCTTC. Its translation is CSARGPTGLAYNEQFF.

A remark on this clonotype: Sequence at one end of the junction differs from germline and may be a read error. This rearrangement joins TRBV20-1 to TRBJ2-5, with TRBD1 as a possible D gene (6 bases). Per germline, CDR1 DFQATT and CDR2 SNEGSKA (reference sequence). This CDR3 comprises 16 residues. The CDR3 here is CRARERSGQSQETQYF. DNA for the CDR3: TGCCGTGCTAGAGAGAGGTCAGGACAGTCCCAAGAGACCCAGTACTTC.

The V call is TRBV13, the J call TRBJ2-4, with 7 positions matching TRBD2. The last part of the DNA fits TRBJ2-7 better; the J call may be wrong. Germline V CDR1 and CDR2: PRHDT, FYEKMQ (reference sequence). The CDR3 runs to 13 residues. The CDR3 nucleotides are TGTGCCAGCAGGGGGCTAGCGGAAGGCGAGCAGTACTTC. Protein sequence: CASRGLAEGEQYF.

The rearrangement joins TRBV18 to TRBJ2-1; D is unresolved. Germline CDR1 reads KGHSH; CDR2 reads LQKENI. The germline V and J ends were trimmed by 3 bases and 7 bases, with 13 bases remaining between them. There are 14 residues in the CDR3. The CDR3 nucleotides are TGTGCCAGCTCACCGGATATTGGGCCGAATGAGCAGTTCTTC. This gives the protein CASSPDIGPNEQFF. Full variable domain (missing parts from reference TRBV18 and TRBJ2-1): NAGVMQNPRHLVRRRGQEARLRCSPMKGHSHVYWYRQLPEEGLKFMVYLQKENIIDESGMPKERFSAEFPKEGPSILRIQQVVRGDSAAYFCASSPDIGPNEQFFGPGTRLTVL.

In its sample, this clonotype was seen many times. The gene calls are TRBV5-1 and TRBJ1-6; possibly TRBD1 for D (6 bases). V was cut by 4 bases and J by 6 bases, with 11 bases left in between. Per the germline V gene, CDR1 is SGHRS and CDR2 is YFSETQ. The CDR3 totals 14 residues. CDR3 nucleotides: TGCGCCAGCAGCGAAGGACAGTCTAATTCACCCCTCCACTTT. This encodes CASSEGQSNSPLHF.

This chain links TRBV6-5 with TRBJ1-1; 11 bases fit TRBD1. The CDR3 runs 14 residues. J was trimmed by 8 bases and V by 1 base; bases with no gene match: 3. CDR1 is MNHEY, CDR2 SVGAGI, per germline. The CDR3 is CASSYWTGGSEAFF. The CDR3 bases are TGTGCCAGCAGTTACTGGACAGGGGGCTCCGAAGCTTTCTTT.

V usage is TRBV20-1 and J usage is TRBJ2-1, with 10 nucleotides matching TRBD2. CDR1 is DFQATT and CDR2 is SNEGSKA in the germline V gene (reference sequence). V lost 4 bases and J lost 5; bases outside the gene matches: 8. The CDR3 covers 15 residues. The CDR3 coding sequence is TGCAGTGCTAAGCCCAGCGGGAGGGGCGACAATGAGCAGTTCTTC. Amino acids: CSAKPSGRGDNEQFF.

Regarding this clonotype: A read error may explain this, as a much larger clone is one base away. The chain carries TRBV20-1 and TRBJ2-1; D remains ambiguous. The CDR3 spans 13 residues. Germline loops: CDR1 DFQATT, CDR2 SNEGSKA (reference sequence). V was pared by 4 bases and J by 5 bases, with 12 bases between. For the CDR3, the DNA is TGCAGTGCTATTCGTCGACTCAACAATGAGCAGTTCTTC. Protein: CSAIRRLNNEQFF.

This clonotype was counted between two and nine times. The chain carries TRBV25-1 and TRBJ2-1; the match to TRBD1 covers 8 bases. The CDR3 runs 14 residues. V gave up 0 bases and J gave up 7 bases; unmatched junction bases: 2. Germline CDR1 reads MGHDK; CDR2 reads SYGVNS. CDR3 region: CASSEYQGANEQFF. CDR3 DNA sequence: TGTGCCAGCAGTGAATATCAGGGGGCGAATGAGCAGTTCTTC.

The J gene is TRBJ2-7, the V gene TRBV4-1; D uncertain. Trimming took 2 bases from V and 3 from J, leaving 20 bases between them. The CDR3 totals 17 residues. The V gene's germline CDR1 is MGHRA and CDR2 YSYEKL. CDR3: CASSQTPTGMRNYEQYF. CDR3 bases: TGCGCCAGCAGCCAAACCCCGACCGGAATGAGAAACTACGAGCAGTACTTC.

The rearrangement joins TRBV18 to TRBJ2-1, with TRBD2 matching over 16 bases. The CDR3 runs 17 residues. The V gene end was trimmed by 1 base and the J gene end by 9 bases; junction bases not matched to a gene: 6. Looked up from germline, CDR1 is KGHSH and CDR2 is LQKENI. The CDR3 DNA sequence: TGTGCCAGCTCACCACAACGAGGGACTAGCGGGAGGGCTGAGCAGTTCTTC. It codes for CASSPQRGTSGRAEQFF.

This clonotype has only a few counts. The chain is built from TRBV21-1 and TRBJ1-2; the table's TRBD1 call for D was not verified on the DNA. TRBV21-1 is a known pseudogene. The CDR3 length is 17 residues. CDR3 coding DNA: TGTGCCAGCATCATGGGGACCATCCGCGGAACTAACTATGGCTACACCTTC. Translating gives CASIMGTIRGTNYGYTF.

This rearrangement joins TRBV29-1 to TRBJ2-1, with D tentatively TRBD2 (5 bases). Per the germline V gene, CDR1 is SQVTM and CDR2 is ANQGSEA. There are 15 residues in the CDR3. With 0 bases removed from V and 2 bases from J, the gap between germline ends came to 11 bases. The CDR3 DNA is TGCAGCGTTGAAGAGGCGCGGGCCGCCTACAATGAGCAGTTCTTC. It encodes CSVEEARAAYNEQFF.

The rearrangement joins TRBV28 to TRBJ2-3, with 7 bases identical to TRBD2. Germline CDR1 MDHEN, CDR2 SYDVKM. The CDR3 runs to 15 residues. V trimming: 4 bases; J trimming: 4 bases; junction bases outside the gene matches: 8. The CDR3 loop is CASSSTSVASDTQYF. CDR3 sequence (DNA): TGTGCCAGCAGTTCCACTAGCGTGGCGTCAGATACGCAGTATTTT.

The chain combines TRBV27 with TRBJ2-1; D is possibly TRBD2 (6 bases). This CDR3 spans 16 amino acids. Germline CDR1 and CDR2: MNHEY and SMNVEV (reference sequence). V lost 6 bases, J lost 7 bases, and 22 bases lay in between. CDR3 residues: CASSTTLARERNEQFF. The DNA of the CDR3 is TGTGCCAGCAGCACTACACTAGCACGAGAAAGGAATGAGCAGTTCTTC.

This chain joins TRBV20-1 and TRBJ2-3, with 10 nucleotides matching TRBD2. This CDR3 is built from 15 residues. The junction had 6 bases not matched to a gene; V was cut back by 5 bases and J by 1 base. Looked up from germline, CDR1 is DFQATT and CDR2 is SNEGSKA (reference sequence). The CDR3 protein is CSAPRGTSGTDTQYF. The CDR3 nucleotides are TGCAGTGCTCCCAGGGGGACTAGCGGCACAGATACGCAGTATTTT.

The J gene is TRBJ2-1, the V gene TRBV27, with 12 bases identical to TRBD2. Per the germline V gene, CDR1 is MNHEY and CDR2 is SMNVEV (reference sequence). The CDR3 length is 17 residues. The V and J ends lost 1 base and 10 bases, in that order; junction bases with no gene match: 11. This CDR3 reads CASSLFQASGRAYEQFF. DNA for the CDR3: TGTGCCAGCAGTTTATTCCAGGCTAGCGGGAGGGCCTACGAGCAGTTCTTC.

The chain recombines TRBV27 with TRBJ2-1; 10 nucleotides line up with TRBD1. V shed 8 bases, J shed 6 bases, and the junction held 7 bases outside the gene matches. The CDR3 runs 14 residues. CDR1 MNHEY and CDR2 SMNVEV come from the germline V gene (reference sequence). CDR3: CASGPRTGGNEQFF. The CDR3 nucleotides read TGTGCCAGCGGGCCCCGGACAGGGGGCAATGAGCAGTTCTTC.

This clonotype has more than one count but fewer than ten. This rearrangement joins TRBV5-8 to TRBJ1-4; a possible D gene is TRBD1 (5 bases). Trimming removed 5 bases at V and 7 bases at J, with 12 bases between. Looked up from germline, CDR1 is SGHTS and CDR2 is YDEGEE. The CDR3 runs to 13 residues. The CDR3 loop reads CASRGRATEKLFF. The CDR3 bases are TGTGCCAGCAGGGGCAGGGCGACTGAAAAACTGTTTTTT.

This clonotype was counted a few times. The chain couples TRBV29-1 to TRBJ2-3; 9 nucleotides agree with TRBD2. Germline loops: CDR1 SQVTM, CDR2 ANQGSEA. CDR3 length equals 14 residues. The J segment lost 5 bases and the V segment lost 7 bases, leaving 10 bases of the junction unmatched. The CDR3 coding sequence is TGCAGCGCCACGTCGGCGGGAGGGGGAGATACGCAGTATTTT. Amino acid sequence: CSATSAGGGDTQYF.

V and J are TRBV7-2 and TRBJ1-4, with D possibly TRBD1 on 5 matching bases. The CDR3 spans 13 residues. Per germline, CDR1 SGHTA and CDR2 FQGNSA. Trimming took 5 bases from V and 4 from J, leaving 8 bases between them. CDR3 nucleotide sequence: TGTGCCAGCAGCGCGACAGTTAATGAAAAACTGTTTTTT. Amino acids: CASSATVNEKLFF. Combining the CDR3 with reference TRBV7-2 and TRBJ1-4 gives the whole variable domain GAGVSQSPSNKVTEKGKDVELRCDPISGHTALYWYRQSLGQGLEFLIYFQGNSAPDKSGLPSDRFSAERTGGSVSTLTIQRTQQEDSAVYLCASSATVNEKLFFGSGTQLSVL.

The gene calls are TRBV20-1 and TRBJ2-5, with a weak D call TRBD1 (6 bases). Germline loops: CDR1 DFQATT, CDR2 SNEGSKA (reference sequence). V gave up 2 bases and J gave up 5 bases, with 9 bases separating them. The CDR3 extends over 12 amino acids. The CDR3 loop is CSARQGFETQYF. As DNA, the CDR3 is TGCAGTGCTAGACAGGGGTTCGAGACCCAGTACTTC.